One sample yielded the 15 T cell receptor beta chains listed below, sequenced in a study of blood T cell repertoires in COVID-19. The protocol was immunoSEQ multiplex PCR, while the TCRdb copy is restricted to in-frame clones and leaves out a portion. The profile shows about 250,000 clones, under 90% of them singletons. Sequenced material: PBMCs or T cells enriched from blood (not recorded which). These receptor sequences come from a man between 35 and 55 years old who had recovered from COVID-19.

The V and J genes are TRBV29-1 and TRBJ1-2, with D perhaps matching TRBD1 (6 bases). This CDR3 has 11 residues. Between the trimmed V and J ends, which lost 7 bases and 6 bases, there was a span of 12 bases. In germline, CDR1 is SQVTM, CDR2 ANQGSEA. CDR3 loop: CSASEGDGYTF. The CDR3 coding sequence is TGCAGCGCCAGTGAGGGGGATGGCTACACCTTC.

V and J are TRBV9 and TRBJ2-2, with TRBD2 matching over 8 bases. The CDR3 spans 15 residues. V was pared by 3 bases and J by 7 bases, with 8 bases of the junction left unmatched. The V gene's germline CDR1 is SGDLS and CDR2 YYNGEE. CDR3 DNA sequence: TGTGCCAGCAGCGCCACCGTCGGGGGGGTCGGGGAGCTGTTTTTT. It yields the protein CASSATVGGVGELFF.

The chain uses TRBV5-1 and TRBJ1-2; no definite D call. This CDR3 region has 16 residues. Trimming pared 0 bases from V and 5 bases from J, leaving 17 bases between. Germline CDR1 reads SGHRS; CDR2 reads YFSETQ. The CDR3 DNA reads as TGCGCCAGCAGCTTGGCAACAGTCGGTGTGGGTTATGGCTACACCTTC. Its protein is CASSLATVGVGYGYTF.

This clone was observed a handful of times. The chain couples TRBV13 to TRBJ2-1; TRBD2 agrees at 7 bases. The CDR3 extends over 15 amino acids. The germline CDR1 and CDR2 sequences are PRHDT and FYEKMQ (reference sequence). V shed 0 bases, J shed 6 bases, and the junction held 5 bases outside the gene matches. CDR3 sequence reads: CASSLGPGGGNEQFF. For the CDR3, the DNA is TGTGCCAGCAGCTTAGGCCCGGGGGGAGGCAATGAGCAGTTCTTC. Supplemented by reference TRBV13 and TRBJ2-1, the full variable domain reads AAGVIQSPRHLIKEKRETATLKCYPIPRHDTVYWYQQGPGQDPQFLISFYEKMQSDKGSIPDRFSAQQFSDYHSELNMSSLELGDSALYFCASSLGPGGGNEQFFGPGTRLTVL.

This chain joins TRBV10-3 and TRBJ1-2; weak D call: TRBD1 (6 bases). Trimming stripped 11 bases from V and 3 bases from J, with 16 bases between. CDR1 and CDR2 from the germline V gene are ENHRY and SYGVKD. The CDR3 is 13 residues long. The CDR3: CASRDTIHYGYTF. In DNA, the CDR3 is TGTGCCTCCAGGGACACCATCCACTATGGCTACACCTTC.

This sequence joins TRBV7-8 and TRBJ2-7, with 10 bases matching TRBD2. Trimming took 5 bases from V and 7 from J; bases not matched to a gene: 11. Germline CDR1 reads SGHVS; CDR2 reads FQNEAQ. CDR3 length: 15 amino acids. In DNA form, the CDR3 reads TGTGCCAGCAGCCCAAGCGGGAGGGCCACTACGGAGCAGTACTTC. Translated: CASSPSGRATTEQYF. Full variable domain (missing parts from reference TRBV7-8 and TRBJ2-7): GAGVSQSPRYKVAKRGQDVALRCDPISGHVSLFWYQQALGQGPEFLTYFQNEAQLDKSGLPSDRFFAERPEGSVSTLKIQRTQQEDSAVYLCASSPSGRATTEQYFGPGTRLTVT.

V usage is TRBV20-1 and J usage is TRBJ2-3; unclear D gene. With 7 bases removed from V and 4 bases from J, the gap between germline ends came to 9 bases. Looked up from germline, CDR1 is DFQATT and CDR2 is SNEGSKA (reference sequence). The CDR3 runs to 11 residues. CDR3 DNA: TGCAGTGTAGAAATAGCAGATACGCAGTATTTT. Translating it yields CSVEIADTQYF.

The chain uses TRBV30 and TRBJ1-2; 10 positions agree with TRBD1. CDR1 and CDR2 (germline): GTSNPN, SVGIG (reference sequence). J lost 0 bases, V lost 3 bases, and 1 base had no gene match. The CDR3 contains 14 residues. DNA of the CDR3: TGTGCCTGGAGAGGGACAGGGGCTAACTATGGCTACACCTTC. Translation gives CAWRGTGANYGYTF.

The chain has TRBV6-1 and TRBJ2-7; 9 nucleotides match TRBD1. The CDR3 has 19 amino acids. Germline-derived CDR1 and CDR2 are MNHNS and SASEGT. Trimming took 2 bases from V and 0 from J; bases not matched to a gene: 14. The CDR3 spells CASSERPNVQGASSYEQYF. The CDR3 nucleotides read TGTGCCAGCAGTGAACGACCTAATGTACAGGGGGCCAGCTCCTACGAGCAGTACTTC.

This clone was counted once. This chain uses TRBV19 with TRBJ1-3; no clear D gene. Deletions cut 7 bases from V and 0 bases from J, with 25 bases between. This CDR3 is 19 amino acids long. Germline assignment: CDR1 LNHDA and CDR2 SQIVND (reference sequence). The CDR3 coding sequence is TGTGCCAGTACTTATAGGTGGGCACGAGATTATAACTCTGGAAACACCATATATTTT. Translated: CASTYRWARDYNSGNTIYF.

A few counts support this clone. The chain employs TRBV2 and TRBJ1-1, with D uncertain. Trimming stripped 6 bases from V and 11 bases from J, with 16 bases between. Per the germline V gene, CDR1 is SNHLY and CDR2 is FYNNEI. The CDR3 has 12 amino acids. In DNA form, the CDR3 reads TGTGCCAGCAGCCTAAGGGAGGGTTTGGCTTTCTTT. As protein: CASSLREGLAFF.

The chain links TRBV7-2 to TRBJ2-5; TRBD2 agrees at 7 bases. The trim removed 5 bases at V and 2 bases at J, leaving 11 bases unmatched. This CDR3 has 16 residues. Germline V gene data show CDR1 as SGHTA and CDR2 as FQGNSA. Here the CDR3 DNA reads TGTGCCAGCAGCGAAAATAGCGGGTTGGGACAAGAGACCCAGTACTTC. Translating gives CASSENSGLGQETQYF.

In DNA form, the CDR3 reads TGTGCCAGCAGTTTTAAAGGGGCTCGGGAGCTGTTTTTT. As protein: CASSFKGARELFF. J is TRBJ2-2 and V is TRBV6-5; D might be TRBD1 (5 bases). Germline V gives CDR1 MNHEY, CDR2 SVGAGI. The CDR3 covers 13 residues. V was clipped by 4 bases and J by 9 bases, with 12 bases between them.

V gene TRBV25-1 combines with J gene TRBJ1-2; tentative D call: TRBD1 (5 bases). The length of the CDR3 is 13 residues. V was shortened by 6 bases and J by 0 bases, with 8 bases between the two germline ends. Per germline, CDR1 MGHDK and CDR2 SYGVNS. The CDR3 loop is CASSGRANYGYTF. As DNA, the CDR3 is TGTGCCAGCAGCGGCAGGGCTAACTATGGCTACACCTTC.

The chain uses TRBV6-5 and TRBJ2-7; 9 bases are shared with TRBD2. Germline values: CDR1 MNHEY, CDR2 SVGAGI. This CDR3 has 15 amino acids. V lost 6 bases, J lost 3 bases, and 9 bases stayed unmatched. Here the CDR3 reads CASRSSGEPGYEQYF. The CDR3 DNA reads as TGTGCCAGCAGATCTAGCGGGGAACCTGGCTACGAGCAGTACTTC.